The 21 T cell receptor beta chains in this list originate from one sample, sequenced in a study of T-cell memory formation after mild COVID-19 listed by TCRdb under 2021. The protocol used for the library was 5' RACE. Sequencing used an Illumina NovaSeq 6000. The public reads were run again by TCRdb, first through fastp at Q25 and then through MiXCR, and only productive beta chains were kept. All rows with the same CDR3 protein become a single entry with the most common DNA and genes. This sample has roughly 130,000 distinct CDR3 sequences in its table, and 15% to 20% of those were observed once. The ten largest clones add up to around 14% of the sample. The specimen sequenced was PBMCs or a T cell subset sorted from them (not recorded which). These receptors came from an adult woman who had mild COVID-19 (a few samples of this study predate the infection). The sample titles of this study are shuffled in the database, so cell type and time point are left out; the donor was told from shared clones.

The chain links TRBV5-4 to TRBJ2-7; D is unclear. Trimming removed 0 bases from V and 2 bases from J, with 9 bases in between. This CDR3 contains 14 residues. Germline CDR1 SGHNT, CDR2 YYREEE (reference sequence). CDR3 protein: CASSLGPTTYEQYF. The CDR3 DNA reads TGTGCCAGCAGCTTGGGACCGACCACCTACGAGCAGTACTTC.

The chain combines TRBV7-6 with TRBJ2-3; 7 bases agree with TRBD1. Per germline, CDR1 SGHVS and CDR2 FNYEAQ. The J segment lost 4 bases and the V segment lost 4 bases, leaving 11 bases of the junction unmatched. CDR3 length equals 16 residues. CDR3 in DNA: TGTGCCAGCAGCTCTCCCCGAGGGGGCAAAGCAGATACGCAGTATTTT. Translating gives CASSSPRGGKADTQYF.

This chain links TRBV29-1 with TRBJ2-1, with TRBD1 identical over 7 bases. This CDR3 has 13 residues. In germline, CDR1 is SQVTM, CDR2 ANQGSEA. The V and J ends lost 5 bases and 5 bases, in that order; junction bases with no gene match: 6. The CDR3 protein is CSVPIQGDNEQFF. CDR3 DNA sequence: TGCAGCGTTCCCATCCAGGGGGACAATGAGCAGTTCTTC.

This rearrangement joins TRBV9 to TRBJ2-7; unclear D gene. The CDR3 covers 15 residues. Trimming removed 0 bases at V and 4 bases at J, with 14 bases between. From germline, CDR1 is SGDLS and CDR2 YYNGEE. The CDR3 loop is CASSVGSAGLYEQYF. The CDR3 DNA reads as TGTGCCAGCAGCGTAGGATCAGCAGGATTGTACGAGCAGTACTTC.

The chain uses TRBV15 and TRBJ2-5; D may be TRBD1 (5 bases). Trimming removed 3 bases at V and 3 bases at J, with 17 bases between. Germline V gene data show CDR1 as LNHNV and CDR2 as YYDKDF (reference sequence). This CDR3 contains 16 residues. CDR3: CATSRDLGQGEETQYF. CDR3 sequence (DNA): TGTGCCACCAGCAGGGACCTGGGTCAGGGCGAAGAGACCCAGTACTTC. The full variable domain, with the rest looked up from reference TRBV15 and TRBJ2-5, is DAMVIQNPRYQVTQFGKPVTLSCSQTLNHNVMYWYQQKSSQAPKLLFHYYDKDFNNEADTPDNFQSRRPNTSFCFLDIRSPGLGDTAMYLCATSRDLGQGEETQYFGPGTRLLVL.

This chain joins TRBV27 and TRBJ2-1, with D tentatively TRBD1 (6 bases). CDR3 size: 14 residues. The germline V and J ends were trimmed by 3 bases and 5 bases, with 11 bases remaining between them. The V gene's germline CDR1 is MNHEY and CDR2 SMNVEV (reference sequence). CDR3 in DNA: TGTGCCAGCAGTTTTGGGACACATAACAATGAGCAGTTCTTC. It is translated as CASSFGTHNNEQFF.

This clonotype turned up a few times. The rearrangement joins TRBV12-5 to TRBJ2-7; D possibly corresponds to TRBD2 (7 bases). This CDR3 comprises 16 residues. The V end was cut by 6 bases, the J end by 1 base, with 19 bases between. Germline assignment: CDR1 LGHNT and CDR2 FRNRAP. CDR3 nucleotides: TGTGCTAGTGGGACCGGACGGGGGGCCGCGTCCTACGAGCAGTACTTC. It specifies CASGTGRGAASYEQYF.

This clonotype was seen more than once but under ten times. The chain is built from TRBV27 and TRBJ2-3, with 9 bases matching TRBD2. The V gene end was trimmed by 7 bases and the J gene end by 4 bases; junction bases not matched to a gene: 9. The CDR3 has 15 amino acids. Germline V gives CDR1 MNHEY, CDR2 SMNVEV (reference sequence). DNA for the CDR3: TGTGCCAGCACTCGGGCGGGAGGGGGAGCAGATACGCAGTATTTT. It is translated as CASTRAGGGADTQYF.

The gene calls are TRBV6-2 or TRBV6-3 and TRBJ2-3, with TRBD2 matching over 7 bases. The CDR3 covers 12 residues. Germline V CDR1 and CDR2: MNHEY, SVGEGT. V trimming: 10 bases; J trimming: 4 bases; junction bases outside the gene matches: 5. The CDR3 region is CATGTTSDTQYF. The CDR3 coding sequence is TGTGCCACCGGGACTACCTCAGATACGCAGTATTTT.

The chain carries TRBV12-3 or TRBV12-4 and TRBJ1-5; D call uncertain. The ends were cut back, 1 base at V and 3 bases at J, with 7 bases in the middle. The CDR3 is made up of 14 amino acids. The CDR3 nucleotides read TGTGCCAGCAGTTTAGATAGAACCAATCAGCCCCAGCATTTT. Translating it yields CASSLDRTNQPQHF.

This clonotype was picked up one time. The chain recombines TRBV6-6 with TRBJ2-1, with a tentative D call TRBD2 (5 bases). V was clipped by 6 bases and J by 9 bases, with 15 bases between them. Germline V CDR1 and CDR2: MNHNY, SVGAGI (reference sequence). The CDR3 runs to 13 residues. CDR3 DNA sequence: TGTGCCAGCAGGCAACAGTGGGCGGGTGAGCAGTTCTTC. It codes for CASRQQWAGEQFF.

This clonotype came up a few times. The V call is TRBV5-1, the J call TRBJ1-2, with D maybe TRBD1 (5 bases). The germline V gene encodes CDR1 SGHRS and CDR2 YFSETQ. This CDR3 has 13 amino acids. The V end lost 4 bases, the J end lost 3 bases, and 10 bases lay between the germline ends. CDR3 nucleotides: TGCGCCAGCAGCCTCGGGACGTACTATGGCTACACCTTC. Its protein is CASSLGTYYGYTF.

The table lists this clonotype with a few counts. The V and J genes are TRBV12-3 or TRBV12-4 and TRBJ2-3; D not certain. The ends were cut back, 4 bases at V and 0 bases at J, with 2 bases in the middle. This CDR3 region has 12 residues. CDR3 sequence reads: CASSWSTDTQYF. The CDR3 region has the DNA TGTGCCAGCAGTTGGAGCACAGATACGCAGTATTTT.

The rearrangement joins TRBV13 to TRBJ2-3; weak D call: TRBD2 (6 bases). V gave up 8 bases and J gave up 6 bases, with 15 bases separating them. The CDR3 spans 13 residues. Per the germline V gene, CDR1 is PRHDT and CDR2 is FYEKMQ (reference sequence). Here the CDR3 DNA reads TGTGCCAGCGCGGGACGACTTACGGATACGCAGTATTTT. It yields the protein CASAGRLTDTQYF.

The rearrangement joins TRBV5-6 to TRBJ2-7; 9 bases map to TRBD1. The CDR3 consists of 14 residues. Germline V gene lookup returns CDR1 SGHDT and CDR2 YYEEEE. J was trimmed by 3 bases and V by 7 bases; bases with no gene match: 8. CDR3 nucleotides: TGTGCCAGCCAAGAACAGGGGGCGGTCTACGAGCAGTACTTC. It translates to CASQEQGAVYEQYF. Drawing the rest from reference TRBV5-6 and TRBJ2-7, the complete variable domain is DAGVTQSPTHLIKTRGQQVTLRCSPKSGHDTVSWYQQALGQGPQFIFQYYEEEERQRGNFPDRFSGHQFPNYSSELNVNALLLGDSALYLCASQEQGAVYEQYFGPGTRLTVT.

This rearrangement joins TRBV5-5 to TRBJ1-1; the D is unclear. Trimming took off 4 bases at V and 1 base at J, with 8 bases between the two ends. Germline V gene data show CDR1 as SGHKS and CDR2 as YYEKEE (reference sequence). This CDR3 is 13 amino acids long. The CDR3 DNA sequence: TGTGCCAGCAGCCCCCTCAAGAACACTGAAGCTTTCTTT. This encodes CASSPLKNTEAFF. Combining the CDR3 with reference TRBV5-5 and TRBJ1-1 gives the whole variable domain DAGVTQSPTHLIKTRGQQVTLRCSPISGHKSVSWYQQVLGQGPQFIFQYYEKEERGRGNFPDRFSARQFPNYSSELNVNALLLGDSALYLCASSPLKNTEAFFGQGTRLTVV.

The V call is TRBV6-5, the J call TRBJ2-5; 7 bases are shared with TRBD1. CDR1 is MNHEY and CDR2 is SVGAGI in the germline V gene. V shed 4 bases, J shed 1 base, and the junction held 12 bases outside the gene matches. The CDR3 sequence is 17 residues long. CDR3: CASSFGATGDIQETQYF. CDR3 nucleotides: TGTGCCAGCAGTTTCGGGGCAACAGGGGATATCCAAGAGACCCAGTACTTC.

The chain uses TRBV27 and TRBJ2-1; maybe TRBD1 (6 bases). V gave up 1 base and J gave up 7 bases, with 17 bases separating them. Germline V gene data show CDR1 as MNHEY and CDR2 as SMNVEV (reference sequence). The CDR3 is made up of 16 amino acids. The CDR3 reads CASSLWPGAPGNEQFF. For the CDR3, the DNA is TGTGCCAGCAGTTTATGGCCAGGGGCCCCGGGGAATGAGCAGTTCTTC.

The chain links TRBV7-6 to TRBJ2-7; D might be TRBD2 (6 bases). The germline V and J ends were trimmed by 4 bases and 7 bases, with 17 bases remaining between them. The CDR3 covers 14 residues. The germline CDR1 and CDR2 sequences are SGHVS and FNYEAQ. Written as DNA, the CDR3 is TGTGCCAGCAGCTCTCGGGGGAAGGTGTGGGAGCAGTACTTC. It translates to CASSSRGKVWEQYF. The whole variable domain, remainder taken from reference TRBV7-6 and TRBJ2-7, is GAGVSQSPRYKVTKRGQDVALRCDPISGHVSLYWYRQALGQGPEFLTYFNYEAQQDKSGLPNDRFSAERPEGSISTLTIQRTEQRDSAMYRCASSSRGKVWEQYFGPGTRLTVT.

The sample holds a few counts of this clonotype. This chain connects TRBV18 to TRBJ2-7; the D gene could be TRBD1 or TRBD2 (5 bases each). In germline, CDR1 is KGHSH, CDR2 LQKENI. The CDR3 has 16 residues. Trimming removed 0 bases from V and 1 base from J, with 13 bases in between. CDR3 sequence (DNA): TGTGCCAGCTCACCACCTACGGGGCCCGATTCCTACGAGCAGTACTTC. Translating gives CASSPPTGPDSYEQYF.

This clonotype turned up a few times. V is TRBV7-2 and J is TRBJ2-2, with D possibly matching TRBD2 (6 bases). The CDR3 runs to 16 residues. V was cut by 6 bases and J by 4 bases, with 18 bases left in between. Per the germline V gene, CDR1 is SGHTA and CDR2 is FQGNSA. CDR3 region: CASSRPGLPFTGELFF. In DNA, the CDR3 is TGTGCCAGCAGTCGTCCGGGACTCCCGTTCACCGGGGAGCTGTTTTTT.